The T cell receptor beta chain under discussion was sequenced for a study of blood T cell repertoires in COVID-19. Overall study context: Italy, Spain and the United States were the sources of the convalescent and acute COVID-19 samples. Sample material is recorded as cDNA or gDNA derived from T cells, B-cell-depleted T cells, or PBMCs.

As processed by the authors: Amplified reference gene primers provided the basis for estimating nucleated cell counts. The method was immunoSEQ multiplex PCR; TCRdb's version includes in-frame clones alone and lacks a portion of them. The V and J calls and clone size come from that table; D and trimming were worked out from the DNA. Of tens of thousands of clones listed, around 85% were seen once; the top ten hold about 4.9%. The sample taken for sequencing was peripheral blood. The sequence derives from a man between 45 and 60 years old with active COVID-19.

The CDR3 reads CASSEHRSENEKLFF. The CDR3 DNA follows: TGTGCCAGCAGTGAACACAGGTCGGAGAATGAAAAACTGTTTTTT. The chain has TRBV6-1 and TRBJ1-4, with D possibly TRBD1 on 5 matching bases. The CDR3 is 15 residues long. CDR1 and CDR2 from the germline V gene are MNHNS and SASEGT. Trimming removed 2 bases from V and 5 bases from J, with 12 bases in between.